This T cell receptor (beta chain) appears in the sequencing data of a study of cytomegalovirus exposure and HLA in healthy donors. The PCR was carried out with 60 Vbeta primers and 13 Jbeta primers. Per the authors' pipeline: In a later analysis, roughly 86 million unique TCR beta chains included roughly 11 million shared by two or more donors. Assay used: immunoSEQ multiplex PCR; TCRdb lists only in-frame clones, some missing. V and J calls and clone size are copied from that table; D and trimming were computed from the DNA. Among around 150,000 clones listed, approximately 82% were seen once. A remark on this clone: Antigen specificity is unknown.

Study results and limitations: Researchers counted roughly 150 TCR beta chains as cytomegalovirus-associated. A cluster of highly shared sequence variants was likely a sequencing artifact.

Regarding donors, all were healthy bone marrow donors. The sample was PBMCs. The TCR sequence derives from a man between 18 and 29 years old in good health and CMV-seropositive.

The CDR3 spells CASSEWTGEHNTGELFF. The CDR3 nucleotides are TGTGCCAGCAGCGAATGGACAGGAGAACATAACACCGGGGAGCTGTTTTTT. This chain joins TRBV6-1 and TRBJ2-2, with 7 bases matching TRBD1. This CDR3 spans 17 amino acids. V was clipped by 6 bases and J by 2 bases; unmatched bases: 12. Germline assignment: CDR1 MNHNS and CDR2 SASEGT.